This entry describes one TCR beta chain. Its specificity is unknown. This specimen comes from a study of shared clonotypes between healthy human individuals. Study-wide points: In a handful of donors, about 5% of naive CD4 clonotypes appeared in common. Few donors restricted represented genetic and exposure-history diversity.

Germline lookup yields CDR1 SGHTA and CDR2 FQGNSA. The CDR3 runs 14 residues. Losses at the gene ends were 5 bases for V and 1 base for J; bases not matched to a gene: 4. The assay was immunoSEQ multiplex PCR, and TCRdb's table has in-frame clones only and misses some. The table includes 2 million to 2.5 million clones, 93% detected once. The investigators split CD4+ cells into a CD45RA+ naive subset and a CD45RA-negative memory subset. The sequence was obtained from a young man in good health. Some clones in this sample may be carry-over from other donors' samples. Sequenced input: naive CD4+ T cells from PBMCs. Subset in this sample: CD45RA+ positively selected. The chain combines TRBV7-2 with TRBJ2-5, with 7 bases aligning to TRBD1. The CDR3 DNA sequence: TGTGCCAGCAGCGTGGCAGGGGGCCAAGAGACCCAGTACTTC. Translating gives CASSVAGGQETQYF.